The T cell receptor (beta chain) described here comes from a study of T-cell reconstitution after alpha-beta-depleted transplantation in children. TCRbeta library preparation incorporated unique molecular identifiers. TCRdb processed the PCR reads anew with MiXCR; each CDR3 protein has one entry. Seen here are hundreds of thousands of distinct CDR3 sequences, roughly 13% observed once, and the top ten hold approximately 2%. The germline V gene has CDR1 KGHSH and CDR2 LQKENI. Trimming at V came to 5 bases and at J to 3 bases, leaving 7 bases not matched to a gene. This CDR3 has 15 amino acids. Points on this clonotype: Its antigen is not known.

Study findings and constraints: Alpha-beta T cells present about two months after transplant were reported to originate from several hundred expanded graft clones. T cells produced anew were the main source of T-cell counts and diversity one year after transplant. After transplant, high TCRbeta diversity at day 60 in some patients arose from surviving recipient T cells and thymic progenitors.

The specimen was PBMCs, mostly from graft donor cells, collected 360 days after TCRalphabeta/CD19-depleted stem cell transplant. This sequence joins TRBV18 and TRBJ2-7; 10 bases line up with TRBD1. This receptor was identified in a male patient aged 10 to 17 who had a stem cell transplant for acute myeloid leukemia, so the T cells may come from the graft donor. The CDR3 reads CASSRTGGKSYEQYF. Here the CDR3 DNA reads TGTGCCAGCTCAAGGACAGGGGGAAAGAGCTACGAGCAGTACTTC.